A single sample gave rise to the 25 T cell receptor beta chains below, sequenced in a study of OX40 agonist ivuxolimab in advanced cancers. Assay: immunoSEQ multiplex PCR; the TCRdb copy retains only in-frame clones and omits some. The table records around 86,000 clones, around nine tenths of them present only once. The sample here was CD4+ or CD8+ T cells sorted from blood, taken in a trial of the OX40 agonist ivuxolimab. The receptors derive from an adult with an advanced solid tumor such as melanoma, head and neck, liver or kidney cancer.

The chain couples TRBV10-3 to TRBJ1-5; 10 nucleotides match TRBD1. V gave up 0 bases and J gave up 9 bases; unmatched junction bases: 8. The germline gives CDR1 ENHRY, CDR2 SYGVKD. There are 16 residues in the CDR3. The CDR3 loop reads CAISESLGQGKGPQHF. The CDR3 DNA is TGTGCCATCAGTGAGTCGTTGGGACAGGGGAAGGGGCCCCAGCATTTT.

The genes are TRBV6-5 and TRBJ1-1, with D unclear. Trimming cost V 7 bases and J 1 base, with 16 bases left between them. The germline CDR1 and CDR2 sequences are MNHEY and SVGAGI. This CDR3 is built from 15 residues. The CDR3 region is CASILDGSRNTEAFF. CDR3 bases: TGTGCCAGCATCCTGGACGGGAGCAGGAACACTGAAGCTTTCTTT.

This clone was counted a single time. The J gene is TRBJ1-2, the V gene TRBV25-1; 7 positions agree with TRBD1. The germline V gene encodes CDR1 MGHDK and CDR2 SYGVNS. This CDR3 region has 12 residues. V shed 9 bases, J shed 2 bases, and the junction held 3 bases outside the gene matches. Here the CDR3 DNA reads TGTGCCAGTGCAGGGGGGAACTATGGCTACACCTTC. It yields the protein CASAGGNYGYTF.

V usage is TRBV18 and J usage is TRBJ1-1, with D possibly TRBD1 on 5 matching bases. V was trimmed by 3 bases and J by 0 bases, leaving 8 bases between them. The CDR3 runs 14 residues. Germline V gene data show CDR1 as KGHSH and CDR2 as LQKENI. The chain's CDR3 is CASSPPGVNTEAFF. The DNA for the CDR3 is TGTGCCAGCTCACCCCCGGGGGTGAACACTGAAGCTTTCTTT.

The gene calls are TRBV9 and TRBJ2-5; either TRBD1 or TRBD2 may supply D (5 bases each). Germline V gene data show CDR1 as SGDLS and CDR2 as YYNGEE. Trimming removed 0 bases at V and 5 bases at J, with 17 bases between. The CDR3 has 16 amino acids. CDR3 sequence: CASSVGPHGAVETQYF. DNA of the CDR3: TGTGCCAGCAGCGTAGGACCCCACGGGGCGGTGGAGACCCAGTACTTC. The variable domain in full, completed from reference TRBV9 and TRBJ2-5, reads DSGVTQTPKHLITATGQRVTLRCSPRSGDLSVYWYQQSLDQGLQFLIQYYNGEERAKGNILERFSAQQFPDLHSELNLSSLELGDSALYFCASSVGPHGAVETQYFGPGTRLLVL.

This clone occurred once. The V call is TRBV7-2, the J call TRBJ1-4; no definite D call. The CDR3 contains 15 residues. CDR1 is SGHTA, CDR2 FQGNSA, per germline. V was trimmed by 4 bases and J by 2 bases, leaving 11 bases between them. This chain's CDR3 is CASSSKRATNEKLFF. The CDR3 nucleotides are TGTGCCAGCAGCTCCAAACGGGCGACTAATGAAAAACTGTTTTTT. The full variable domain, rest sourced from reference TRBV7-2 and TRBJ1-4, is GAGVSQSPSNKVTEKGKDVELRCDPISGHTALYWYRQSLGQGLEFLIYFQGNSAPDKSGLPSDRFSAERTGGSVSTLTIQRTQQEDSAVYLCASSSKRATNEKLFFGSGTQLSVL.

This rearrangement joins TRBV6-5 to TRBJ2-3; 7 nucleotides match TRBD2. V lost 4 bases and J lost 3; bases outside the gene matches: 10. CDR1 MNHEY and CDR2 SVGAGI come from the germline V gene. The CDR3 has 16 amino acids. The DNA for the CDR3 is TGTGCCAGCAGTTCTGCGGGAGCGGGCTTTACAGATACGCAGTATTTT. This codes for CASSSAGAGFTDTQYF.

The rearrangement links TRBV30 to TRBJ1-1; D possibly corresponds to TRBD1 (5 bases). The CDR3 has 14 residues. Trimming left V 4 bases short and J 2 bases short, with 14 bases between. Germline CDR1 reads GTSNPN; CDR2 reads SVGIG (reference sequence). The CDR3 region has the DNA TGTGCCTGGAATAATCAGGGTGGAAACACTGAAGCTTTCTTT. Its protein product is CAWNNQGGNTEAFF.

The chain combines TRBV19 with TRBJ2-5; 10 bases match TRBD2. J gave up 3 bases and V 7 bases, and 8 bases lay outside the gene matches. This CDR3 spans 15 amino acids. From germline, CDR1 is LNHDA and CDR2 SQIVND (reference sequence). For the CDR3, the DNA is TGTGCCAGTAACTCTTTAGCGGGAGGAGAAGAGACCCAGTACTTC. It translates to CASNSLAGGEETQYF.

CDR3 sequence: CASSPRIAGVTDTQYF. In nucleotides, the CDR3 is TGTGCCAGCAGTCCCCGAATAGCGGGAGTGACAGATACGCAGTATTTT. This chain connects TRBV27 to TRBJ2-3; the match to TRBD2 covers 9 bases. This CDR3 region has 16 residues. Trimming took 5 bases from V and 3 from J; bases not matched to a gene: 9. Germline V gives CDR1 MNHEY, CDR2 SMNVEV (reference sequence).

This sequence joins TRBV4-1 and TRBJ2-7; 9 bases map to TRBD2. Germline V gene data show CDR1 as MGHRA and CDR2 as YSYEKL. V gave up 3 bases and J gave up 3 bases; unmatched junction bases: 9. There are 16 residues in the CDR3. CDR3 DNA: TGCGCCAGCAGCCAGGATCTTAGCGGGAGTTTCTACGAGCAGTACTTC. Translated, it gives CASSQDLSGSFYEQYF.

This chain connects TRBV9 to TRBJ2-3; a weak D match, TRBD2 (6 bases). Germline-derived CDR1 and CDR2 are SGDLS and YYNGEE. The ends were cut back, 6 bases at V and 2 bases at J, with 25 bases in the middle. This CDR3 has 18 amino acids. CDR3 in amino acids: CASISFSGEKQNTDTQYF. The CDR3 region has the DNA TGTGCCAGCATCTCCTTTTCGGGGGAAAAACAAAACACAGATACGCAGTATTTT.

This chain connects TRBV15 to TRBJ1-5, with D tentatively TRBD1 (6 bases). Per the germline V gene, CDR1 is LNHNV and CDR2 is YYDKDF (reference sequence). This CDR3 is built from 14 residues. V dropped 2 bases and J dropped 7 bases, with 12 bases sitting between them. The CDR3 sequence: CATSRSGARQPQHF. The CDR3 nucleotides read TGTGCCACCAGCAGATCAGGGGCGAGACAGCCCCAGCATTTT.

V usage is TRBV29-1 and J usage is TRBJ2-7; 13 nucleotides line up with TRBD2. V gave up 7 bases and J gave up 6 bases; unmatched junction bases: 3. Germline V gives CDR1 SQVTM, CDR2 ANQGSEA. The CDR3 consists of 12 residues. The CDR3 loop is CSAGTSGTEQYF. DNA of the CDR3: TGCAGCGCTGGGACTAGCGGGACCGAGCAGTACTTC.

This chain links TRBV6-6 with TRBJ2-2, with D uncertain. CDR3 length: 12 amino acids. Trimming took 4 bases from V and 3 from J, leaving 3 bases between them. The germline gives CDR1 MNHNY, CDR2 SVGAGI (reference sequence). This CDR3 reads CASSFDTGELFF. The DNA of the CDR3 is TGTGCCAGCAGTTTTGACACCGGGGAGCTGTTTTTT.

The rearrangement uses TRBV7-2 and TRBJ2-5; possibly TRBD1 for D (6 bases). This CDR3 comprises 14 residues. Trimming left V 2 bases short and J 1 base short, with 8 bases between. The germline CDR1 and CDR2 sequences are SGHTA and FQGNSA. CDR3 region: CASSLIRGQETQYF. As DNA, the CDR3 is TGTGCCAGCAGCTTAATCAGGGGCCAAGAGACCCAGTACTTC.

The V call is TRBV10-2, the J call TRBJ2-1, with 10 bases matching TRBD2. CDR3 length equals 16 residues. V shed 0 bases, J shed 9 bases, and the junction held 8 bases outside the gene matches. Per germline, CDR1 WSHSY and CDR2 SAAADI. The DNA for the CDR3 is TGCGCCAGCAGTGAGTCTGCTAGCGGGAGTCAGGGTGAGCAGTTCTTC. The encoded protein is CASSESASGSQGEQFF.

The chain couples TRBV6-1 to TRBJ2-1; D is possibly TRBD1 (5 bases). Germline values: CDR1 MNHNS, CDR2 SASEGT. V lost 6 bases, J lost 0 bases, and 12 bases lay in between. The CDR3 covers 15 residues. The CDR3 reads CASSVDRNSYNEQFF. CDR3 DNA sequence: TGTGCCAGCAGCGTAGACAGAAACTCCTACAATGAGCAGTTCTTC.

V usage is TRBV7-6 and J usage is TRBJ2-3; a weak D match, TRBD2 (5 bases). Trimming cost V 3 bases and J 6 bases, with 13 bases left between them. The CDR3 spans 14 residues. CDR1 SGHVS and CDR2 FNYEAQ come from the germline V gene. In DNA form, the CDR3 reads TGTGCCAGCAGCTTGGCTACCCGAGGGGATACGCAGTATTTT. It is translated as CASSLATRGDTQYF.

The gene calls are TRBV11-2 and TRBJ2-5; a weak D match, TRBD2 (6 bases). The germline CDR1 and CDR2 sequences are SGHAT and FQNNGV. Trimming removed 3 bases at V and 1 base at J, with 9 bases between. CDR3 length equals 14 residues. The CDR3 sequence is CASSLGGSQETQYF. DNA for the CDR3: TGTGCCAGCAGCTTGGGGGGTTCCCAAGAGACCCAGTACTTC.

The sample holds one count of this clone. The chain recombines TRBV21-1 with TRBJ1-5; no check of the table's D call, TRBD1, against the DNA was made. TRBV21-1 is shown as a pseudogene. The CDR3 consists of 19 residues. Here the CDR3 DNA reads TGTGCCAGCAGCAAATTAGTTAAGAACAGCCGGCATAGCAATCAGCCCCAGCATTTT. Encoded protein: CASSKLVKNSRHSNQPQHF.

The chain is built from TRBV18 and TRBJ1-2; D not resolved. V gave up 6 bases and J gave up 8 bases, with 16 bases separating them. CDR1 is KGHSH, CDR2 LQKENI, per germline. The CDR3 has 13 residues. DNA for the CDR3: TGTGCCAGCTCTCCCGACGGGTCTGGGGGCTACACCTTC. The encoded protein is CASSPDGSGGYTF.

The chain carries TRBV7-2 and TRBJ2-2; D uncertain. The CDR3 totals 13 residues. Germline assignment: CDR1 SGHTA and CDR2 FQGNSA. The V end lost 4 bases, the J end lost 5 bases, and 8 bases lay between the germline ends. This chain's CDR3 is CASSSQWTGELFF. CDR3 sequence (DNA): TGTGCCAGCAGCTCACAATGGACCGGGGAGCTGTTTTTT. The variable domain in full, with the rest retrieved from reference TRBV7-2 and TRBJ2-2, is GAGVSQSPSNKVTEKGKDVELRCDPISGHTALYWYRQSLGQGLEFLIYFQGNSAPDKSGLPSDRFSAERTGGSVSTLTIQRTQQEDSAVYLCASSSQWTGELFFGEGSRLTVL.

Written as DNA, the CDR3 is TGTGCCAGCTCGCTGGACAGTTACACAGATACGCAGTATTTT. Its translation: CASSLDSYTDTQYF. The V and J genes are TRBV18 and TRBJ2-3; D possibly corresponds to TRBD1 (6 bases). The V end lost 6 bases, the J end lost 2 bases, and 12 bases lay between the germline ends. Per the germline V gene, CDR1 is KGHSH and CDR2 is LQKENI. The CDR3 totals 14 residues.

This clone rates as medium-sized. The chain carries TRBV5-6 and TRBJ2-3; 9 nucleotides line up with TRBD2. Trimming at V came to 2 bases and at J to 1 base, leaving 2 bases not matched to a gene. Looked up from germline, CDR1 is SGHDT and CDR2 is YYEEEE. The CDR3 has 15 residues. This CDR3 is CASSFASGGTDTQYF. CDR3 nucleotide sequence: TGTGCCAGCAGCTTTGCTAGCGGGGGCACAGATACGCAGTATTTT.